This note documents a single TCR beta chain sequence. The V gene lost 5 bases and the J gene lost 4 bases, with 15 bases spanning the gap. The V gene's germline CDR1 is LNHDA and CDR2 SQIVND (reference sequence). The CDR3 spans 15 residues. These data are taken from a study of cytomegalovirus exposure and HLA in healthy donors. In the study overall: Researchers found that approximately 77% of under 450 genotyped donors fell within the Caucasian-associated ancestry cluster.

Researchers ran the PCR with 60 Vbeta and 13 Jbeta primers. Profiled with immunoSEQ multiplex PCR; TCRdb holds only in-frame clones, not every one. The sample lists some 30,000 clones; 84% were seen once. The receptor was isolated from a woman under 30 in good health and CMV-seronegative. Sequencing input: PBMCs. The chain recombines TRBV19 with TRBJ1-5, with D tentatively TRBD1 (5 bases). Written as DNA, the CDR3 is TGTGCCAGTAGTCCTGTGGGGGGACCGAATCAGCCCCAGCATTTT. Translating gives CASSPVGGPNQPQHF.